This T cell receptor beta chain was profiled in a study of cytomegalovirus exposure and HLA in healthy donors. Primers: 60 Vbeta forward and 13 Jbeta reverse. Method: immunoSEQ multiplex PCR; TCRdb's copy keeps in-frame clones and lacks some. This sample has roughly 170,000 clones; 80% occur once, and the top ten carry 0.6% to 0.7%. Study-wide points: Earlier analysis found most TCR beta V segments productive about 87% or about 30% of the time. Common viral pathogens (according to a later analysis) appeared linked to several of the most significant clusters.

CDR1 is LGHNA, CDR2 YNFKEQ, per germline. This CDR3 is built from 16 residues. V lost 1 base to trimming and J lost 2 bases; unmatched junction nucleotides: 5. Points on this clone: Its antigen is still unknown.

Sequenced sample: PBMCs. The TCR sequence derives from a boy younger than 18 in good health and CMV-seronegative. The chain combines TRBV4-2 with TRBJ2-7; the match to TRBD1 covers 10 bases. In nucleotides, the CDR3 is TGTGCCAGCAGCCAAGCCGACAGGGGGCAGACCTACGAGCAGTACTTC. This translates into CASSQADRGQTYEQYF.